This TCR beta chain originates from a study of CD8 T cells in Susac syndrome. With random hexamers, reverse transcription was performed on about 0.5 to 1 ug of RNA. MiXCR, applied by TCRdb to the immunoSEQ multiplex PCR reads, yields one record per CDR3 protein. The repertoire holds approximately 220,000 distinct CDR3 sequences, with about 94% as singletons. Germline V gives CDR1 LGHNA, CDR2 YSLEER. Trimming shortened V by 1 base and J by 2 bases, and 6 bases separated the two germline ends. CDR3 length: 14 residues. Notes on the study in general: The TCR sequencing and HLA analysis in the study involved a relatively small number of individuals, as the study acknowledged.

This clonotype has only one observation. No antigen is known for it. This chain uses TRBV4-3 with TRBJ1-3, with a weak D call TRBD1 (5 bases). Sequencing was carried out using CD8+ T cells from PBMCs. The TCR sequence derives from a human donor with multiple sclerosis. CDR3 nucleotide sequence: TGCGCCAGCAGCCAAGGGGGGACTGGAAACACCATATATTTT. Amino acids: CASSQGGTGNTIYF.